Only a few counts were recorded for the clone carrying this T cell receptor beta chain. Its target is unknown. This record belongs to a study of T-cell reconstitution after alpha-beta-depleted transplantation in children. Study-wide findings and caveats: In patients about two months after transplant, alpha-beta T cells reportedly arose from several hundred expanded graft clones. At the one-year point after transplant, T-cell counts and TCRbeta diversity were found to come mostly from T cells that had been newly produced. At day 60, the high TCRbeta diversity found in some patients originated from recipient T cells and thymic progenitors that had survived.

The CDR3 is 15 residues long. The germline V and J ends were trimmed by 4 bases and 0 bases, with 13 bases remaining between them. CDR1 SEHNR and CDR2 FQNEAQ come from the germline V gene (reference sequence). Construction of the TCRbeta library involved unique molecular identifiers. Via MiXCR, TCRdb re-called the PCR reads, giving one row per CDR3 protein. The sample includes 700,000 to 950,000 distinct CDR3 sequences, approximately 15% of them seen just once. Sequencing was performed on PBMCs, mostly from graft donor cells, taken 360 days after TCRalphabeta/CD19-depleted stem cell transplant. This clonotype was sampled from a male patient younger than 18 who had a stem cell transplant for acute lymphoblastic leukemia, so the T cells may come from the graft donor. This chain links TRBV7-9 with TRBJ2-7; D tentatively reads TRBD1 or TRBD2 (5 bases each). The CDR3 here is CASSSLGESSYEQYF. DNA of the CDR3: TGTGCCAGCAGCTCCCTGGGGGAGTCCTCCTACGAGCAGTACTTC. Complete variable domain (other parts from reference TRBV7-9 and TRBJ2-7): DTGVSQNPRHKITKRGQNVTFRCDPISEHNRLYWYRQTLGQGPEFLTYFQNEAQLEKSRLLSDRFSAERPKGSFSTLEIQRTEQGDSAMYLCASSSLGESSYEQYFGPGTRLTVT.